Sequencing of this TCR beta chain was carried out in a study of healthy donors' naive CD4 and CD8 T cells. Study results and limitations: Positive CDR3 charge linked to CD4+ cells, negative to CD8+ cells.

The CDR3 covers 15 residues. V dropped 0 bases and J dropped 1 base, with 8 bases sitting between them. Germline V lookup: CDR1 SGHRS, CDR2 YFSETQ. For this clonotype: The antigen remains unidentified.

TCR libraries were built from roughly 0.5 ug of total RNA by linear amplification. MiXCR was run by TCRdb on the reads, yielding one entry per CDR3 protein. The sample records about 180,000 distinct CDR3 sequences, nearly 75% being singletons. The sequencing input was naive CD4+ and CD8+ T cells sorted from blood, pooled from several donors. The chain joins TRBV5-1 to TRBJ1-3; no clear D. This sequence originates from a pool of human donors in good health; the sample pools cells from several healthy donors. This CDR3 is CASSLVVGSGNTIYF. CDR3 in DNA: TGCGCCAGCAGCTTGGTTGTCGGATCTGGAAACACCATATATTTT.